The 17 T cell receptor beta chains below come from one sample, sequenced in a study of molecular identifiers for immune sequencing clone quantification. TCRdb independently ran MiXCR on the PCR reads; one entry per CDR3 protein. Among 37,000 or so distinct CDR3 sequences listed, approximately 17% were seen once. Sequenced: naive CD8+ T cells from blood, with Jurkat cell RNA spiked in. The sample's subset: FACS-sorted CD8+CD4-CCR7+CD45RA+ naive T cells. The receptors derive from a human donor in good health. Some libraries in this study had Jurkat cell RNA spiked in.

V usage is TRBV6-6 and J usage is TRBJ2-7; 7 bases are shared with TRBD1. Germline values: CDR1 MNHNY, CDR2 SVGAGI (reference sequence). This CDR3 has 14 residues. With V trimmed by 5 bases and J by 4 bases, 8 bases remained unmatched. The CDR3 spells CASSPGTETYEQYF. DNA of the CDR3: TGTGCCAGCAGTCCCGGGACAGAAACTTACGAGCAGTACTTC.

This clonotype was counted at least ten times. V and J are TRBV3-1 and TRBJ2-1; TRBD2 matches at 8 bases. V shed 1 base, J shed 8 bases, and the junction held 4 bases outside the gene matches. Germline CDR1 and CDR2: LGHDT and YNNKEL (reference sequence). The CDR3 runs to 14 residues. The CDR3 region is CASSQAGLVYEQFF. CDR3 nucleotides: TGTGCCAGCAGCCAAGCGGGACTAGTATATGAGCAGTTCTTC.

This clonotype has only a few counts. The chain recombines TRBV6-5 with TRBJ2-3, with D perhaps TRBD1 (5 bases). The V gene's germline CDR1 is MNHEY and CDR2 SVGAGI. The CDR3 runs to 17 residues. V lost 5 bases, J lost 1 base, and 19 bases lay in between. CDR3 in amino acids: CASSRPQGRYGTDTQYF. CDR3 nucleotide sequence: TGTGCCAGCAGTAGACCTCAGGGTCGGTACGGCACAGATACGCAGTATTTT.

This clonotype was seen many times. The chain has TRBV7-3 and TRBJ2-3; 9 positions match TRBD2. Per germline, CDR1 SGHTA and CDR2 FQGTGA. CDR3 length equals 16 residues. V lost 3 bases and J lost 4; bases outside the gene matches: 8. The CDR3 spells CASSLGSGRTPDTQYF. As DNA, the CDR3 is TGTGCCAGCAGCTTGGGCAGCGGGAGGACCCCAGATACGCAGTATTTT.

This clonotype was counted at least ten times. The chain joins TRBV4-3 to TRBJ2-7; D gene ambiguous. Germline V lookup: CDR1 LGHNA, CDR2 YSLEER. Trimming cost V 0 bases and J 2 bases, with 11 bases left between them. The CDR3 contains 15 residues. This CDR3 reads CASSQDDSVAYEQYF. DNA of the CDR3: TGCGCCAGCAGCCAAGATGACTCCGTCGCCTACGAGCAGTACTTC.

This clonotype was counted ten times or more. The chain is built from TRBV6-2 or TRBV6-3 and TRBJ1-4; D uncertain. Germline V gene sequence: CDR1 MNHEY, CDR2 SVGEGT. The CDR3 runs 17 residues. V was shortened by 3 bases and J by 0 bases, with 14 bases between the two germline ends. The CDR3 loop reads CASSYEDFTPTNEKLFF. The CDR3 nucleotides read TGTGCCAGCAGTTATGAGGACTTCACACCAACTAATGAAAAACTGTTTTTT.

The chain uses TRBV2 and TRBJ2-1; 7 nucleotides match TRBD2. The CDR3 sequence is 15 residues long. The V and J ends lost 3 bases and 5 bases, in that order; junction bases with no gene match: 7. Germline CDR1 and CDR2: SNHLY and FYNNEI. The CDR3 coding sequence is TGTGCCAGCAGTGACAGCCTAGCGGTCGACAATGAGCAGTTCTTC. It yields the protein CASSDSLAVDNEQFF.

This clonotype was picked up a small number of times. The chain links TRBV29-1 to TRBJ2-2; D is possibly TRBD1 or TRBD2 (5 bases each). This CDR3 has 12 residues. The germline V and J ends were trimmed by 6 bases and 7 bases, with 12 bases remaining between them. Germline loops: CDR1 SQVTM, CDR2 ANQGSEA. The CDR3 loop reads CSVGLGGGELFF. The CDR3 DNA sequence: TGCAGCGTGGGCCTTGGGGGCGGGGAGCTGTTTTTT.

In its sample, this clonotype was seen many times. The genes are TRBV4-3 and TRBJ1-1; 7 bases are a match to TRBD1. Per germline, CDR1 LGHNA and CDR2 YSLEER. The CDR3 is made up of 15 amino acids. After removal of 3 bases from V and 4 bases from J, the junction contained 8 bases not matched to a gene. CDR3 nucleotide sequence: TGCGCCAGCAGCCACCGCGGACAGGCCGGCACTGAAGCTTTCTTT. Its protein is CASSHRGQAGTEAFF.

The chain recombines TRBV11-2 with TRBJ2-5; 13 bases fit TRBD2. With V trimmed by 1 base and J by 4 bases, 0 bases remained unmatched. CDR1 is SGHAT and CDR2 is FQNNGV in the germline V gene. The CDR3 contains 15 residues. CDR3 residues: CASSLGTSGRETQYF. CDR3 coding DNA: TGTGCCAGCAGCTTAGGGACTAGCGGGAGAGAGACCCAGTACTTC.

At least ten counts were recorded for this clonotype. The V and J genes are TRBV12-3 or TRBV12-4 and TRBJ2-1, with D perhaps given as TRBD1 or TRBD2 (5 bases each). The CDR3 has 11 residues. Between the trimmed V and J ends, which lost 5 bases and 10 bases, there was a span of 9 bases. The CDR3 protein is CASSVWGEQFF. The CDR3 bases are TGTGCCAGCAGTGTCTGGGGGGAGCAGTTCTTC.

The chain joins TRBV2 to TRBJ2-5; the match to TRBD2 covers 12 bases. Germline loops: CDR1 SNHLY, CDR2 FYNNEI. The CDR3 contains 16 residues. V lost 4 bases to trimming and J lost 5 bases; unmatched junction nucleotides: 8. CDR3 sequence reads: CASSVPSGRAPETQYF. CDR3 sequence (DNA): TGTGCCAGCAGTGTGCCTAGCGGGAGGGCCCCGGAGACCCAGTACTTC.

Comments on this clonotype: The conserved phenylalanine or tryptophan is not found at the CDR3 terminus, so this likely reflects a read error. For the CDR3, the DNA is TGTGCCAGCAGGTCACAGGGAGGGCGAGAGACCCAGTACCTC. It specifies CASRSQGGRETQYL. This chain links TRBV6-2 or TRBV6-3 with TRBJ2-5, with a possible D match to TRBD2 (7 bases). Trimming cost V 6 bases and J 4 bases, with 15 bases left between them. Germline V gives CDR1 MNHEY, CDR2 SVGEGT. The length of the CDR3 is 14 residues.

This clonotype occurred many times. The rearrangement links TRBV7-8 to TRBJ1-5; D is perhaps TRBD1 (6 bases). The V end lost 1 base, the J end lost 6 bases, and 13 bases lay between the germline ends. CDR3 length equals 15 residues. Germline CDR1 and CDR2: SGHVS and FQNEAQ. The CDR3 loop reads CASSLERGRGQPQHF. The CDR3 bases are TGTGCCAGCAGCTTAGAAAGGGGGAGGGGTCAGCCCCAGCATTTT.

Turning to this clonotype: This may arise from a read error, as a much more abundant clone is one base away. Given the absence of the conserved phenylalanine or tryptophan at the CDR3 end, a read error is likely. The genes are TRBV28 and TRBJ2-7, with D unresolved. The CDR3 runs to 14 residues. CDR1 MDHEN and CDR2 SYDVKM come from the germline V gene. V lost 7 bases to trimming and J lost 2 bases, with 15 bases between them. This chain's CDR3 is CASTLTRLPYEQYL. The CDR3 nucleotides read TGTGCCAGCACCCTTACAAGACTCCCCTACGAGCAGTACCTC.

This clonotype was seen ten or more times. The chain recombines TRBV10-3 with TRBJ2-1, with D unclear. Germline CDR1 and CDR2: ENHRY and SYGVKD. CDR3 size: 16 residues. With 3 bases removed from V and 8 bases from J, the gap between germline ends came to 20 bases. The CDR3 protein is CAISDAASDARDEQFF. CDR3 nucleotide sequence: TGTGCCATCAGTGATGCGGCTTCGGACGCTCGGGATGAGCAGTTCTTC.

This clonotype was recorded at least ten times. This chain uses TRBV7-2 with TRBJ1-1; D not certain. Germline V gene data show CDR1 as SGHTA and CDR2 as FQGNSA. The CDR3 has 16 residues. The ends were cut back, 1 base at V and 0 bases at J, with 12 bases in the middle. The CDR3 spells CASSLEPQRLNTEAFF. CDR3 sequence (DNA): TGTGCCAGCAGCTTAGAGCCCCAGCGATTGAACACTGAAGCTTTCTTT.